These T cell receptor beta chains were read from a single sample in a study of blood T cell repertoires in COVID-19. This table comes from immunoSEQ multiplex PCR, and its TCRdb copy is limited to in-frame clones, with some not included. Of approximately 160,000 clones listed, roughly 80% are singletons. Sequenced sample: peripheral blood. These receptors originate from a man aged 18 to 30 with active or convalescent COVID-19. The CDR3 runs from the conserved cysteine through the conserved F or W. Each record gives: J gene, D gene, V gene, clone size, CDR3 DNA, CDR3 protein. The D gene is left open where the match is weak. A row's size may be missing; if present it is once, few, many or a size class.

TRBJ1-5 | TRBD1 | TRBV19 | . | TGTGCCAGTAGTCGGGGACAGCGTAATCAGCCCCAGCATTTT | CASSRGQRNQPQHF
TRBJ1-5 | TRBD1 | TRBV6-1 | . | TGTGCCAGCAGTGCCCAAGCCACAGGGGGCAATCAGCCCCAGCATTTT | CASSAQATGGNQPQHF
TRBJ2-3 | TRBD2 | TRBV3-1/TRBV3-2 | . | TGTGCCAGCAGCCAAGAGCGGGGGGTCACAGATACGCAGTATTTT | CASSQERGVTDTQYF
TRBJ1-2 | . | TRBV6-1 | . | TGTGCCAGCAGTGAACTCCTCTATGGCTACACCTTC | CASSELLYGYTF
TRBJ1-3 | . | TRBV19 | . | TGTGCCAGTAGTATATACGAGGGTGGAAACACCATATATTTT | CASSIYEGGNTIYF
TRBJ2-5 | . | TRBV28 | . | TGTGCCAGCAGTCCCTTGATGGAACAGGAGACCCAGTACTTC | CASSPLMEQETQYF
TRBJ2-1 | TRBD2 | TRBV10-3 | . | TGTGCCATCAGCTCGGGAGGCTCCTACAATGAGCAGTTCTTC | CAISSGGSYNEQFF
TRBJ1-5 | . | TRBV5-6 | . | TGTGCCAGCAGCCGGGCGGGGGGGAATCAGCCCCAGCATTTT | CASSRAGGNQPQHF
TRBJ2-3 | . | TRBV28 | . | TGTGCCAGCAGTCTCTCCGCGAGCGGTGGCACAGATACGCAGTATTTT | CASSLSASGGTDTQYF
TRBJ2-1 | TRBD2 | TRBV3-1/TRBV3-2 | few | TGTGCCAGCAGCCAAGATATGGCGGGGGGCGGCTATGAGCAGTTCTTC | CASSQDMAGGGYEQFF
TRBJ2-3 | . | TRBV5-1 | few | TGCGCCAGCAGCTTGGCCTTAGATACGCAGTATTTT | CASSLALDTQYF
TRBJ2-2 | . | TRBV7-9 | . | TGTGCCAGCAGCTTTTTTCGGGGGAGAACGAACACCGGGGAGCTGTTTTTT | CASSFFRGRTNTGELFF
TRBJ2-3 | TRBD2 | TRBV28 | many | TGTGCCAGCAGTTTAATTGGGTCCGGTAGCGGGAGCACAGATACGCAGTATTTT | CASSLIGSGSGSTDTQYF
TRBJ1-5 | . | TRBV5-8 | . | TGTGCCAGCAGCAGGGGTGGGCGGAATCAGCCCCAGCATTTT | CASSRGGRNQPQHF
TRBJ2-7 | . | TRBV19 | . | TGTGCCAGTAGTATGCGGCACAACTACGAGCAGTACTTC | CASSMRHNYEQYF
TRBJ1-2 | . | TRBV11-2 | few | TGTGCCAGCAGCCCACAGGGTAACTATGGCTACACCTTC | CASSPQGNYGYTF
TRBJ2-1 | . | TRBV9 | . | TGTGCCAGCAGCGTAGAGGTAGCGGACCACAATGAGCAGTTCTTC | CASSVEVADHNEQFF
TRBJ2-3 | . | TRBV7-6 | few | TGTGCCAGCAGCCTACCCAGCGGCACAGATACGCAGTATTTT | CASSLPSGTDTQYF
TRBJ1-5 | . | TRBV2 | . | TGTGCCAGCAATGGAGGCGCTCAGCCCCAGCATTTT | CASNGGAQPQHF
TRBJ2-5 | . | TRBV18 | . | TGTGCCAGCTCACCTAGGAGTAGCAGGGCTGAGACCCAGTACTTC | CASSPRSSRAETQYF
TRBJ2-7 | . | TRBV1 | . | TGCACCAGCAGCCCGGGGGTAGCGGCCTTCGGCGAGCAGTACTTC | CTSSPGVAAFGEQYF
TRBJ1-5 | TRBD1 | TRBV5-1 | . | TGCGCCAGCAGCTTGGAGGCGGGACAGGCCAATCAGCCCCAGCATTTT | CASSLEAGQANQPQHF
TRBJ2-7 | TRBD2 | TRBV5-1 | few | TGCGCCAGCAGCTTGCTAAAGAGCGGGGTCTTCTACGAGCAGTACTTC | CASSLLKSGVFYEQYF
TRBJ2-5 | TRBD2 | TRBV5-6 | . | TGTGCCAGCAGAGGGCGGGGGGCCAGGGAGACCCAGTACTTC | CASRGRGARETQYF
TRBJ1-2 | . | TRBV2 | . | TGTGCCAGCAGTGTACAGGGTTATGGCTACACCTTC | CASSVQGYGYTF
TRBJ1-4 | . | TRBV7-9 | . | TGTGCCAGCAGCTTTAGTGAAAAACTGTTTTTT | CASSFSEKLFF
TRBJ1-2 | . | TRBV21-1 | once | . | CASSKVGQGNYGYTF
TRBJ1-6 | . | TRBV11-2 | . | TGTGCCAGCAGCTATCAGTTGGATTCACCCCTCCACTTT | CASSYQLDSPLHF